These 10 T cell receptor beta chains originate from one sample sequenced in a study of identical twins. TCRdb called the 5' RACE reads again in MiXCR, with one record for every CDR3 protein. The sample shows a few hundred thousand distinct CDR3 sequences, over 8.5% of them seen only once. These records were also assigned to another study, of yellow fever vaccine responses in identical twins.

The sequencing sample was made of PBMCs. These receptors were obtained from a woman younger than 35 in good health.

This clonotype was counted ten times or more. The V and J genes are TRBV12-3 or TRBV12-4 and TRBJ2-5; D is unresolved. V lost 3 bases, J lost 7 bases, and 9 bases lay in between. The CDR3 runs 12 residues. The CDR3 region has the DNA TGTGCCAGCAGTTTTCCGTCTGGGACCCAGTACTTC. The encoded protein is CASSFPSGTQYF.

The chain couples TRBV12-3 or TRBV12-4 to TRBJ2-5, with a tentative D call TRBD2 (6 bases). The CDR3 has 15 residues. V dropped 6 bases and J dropped 1 base, with 15 bases sitting between them. CDR3 amino acids: CASRLGGVIQETQYF. CDR3 sequence (DNA): TGTGCCAGCAGATTGGGCGGGGTAATCCAAGAGACCCAGTACTTC.

The V call is TRBV30, the J call TRBJ2-1; 9 bases fit TRBD2. CDR3 size: 15 residues. V gave up 5 bases and J gave up 3 bases; unmatched junction bases: 8. Per germline, CDR1 GTSNPN and CDR2 SVGIG (reference sequence). The CDR3 DNA reads TGTGCCTGGCGAACCGGGACTAGCAACTACAATGAGCAGTTCTTC. Protein product: CAWRTGTSNYNEQFF.

The V call is TRBV6-6, the J call TRBJ1-5; D might be TRBD1 (6 bases). The CDR3 runs to 11 residues. From germline, CDR1 is MNHNY and CDR2 SVGAGI (reference sequence). V lost 11 bases to trimming and J lost 5 bases, with 10 bases between them. CDR3 DNA: TGTGCCGGGGGGGGCGATCAGCCCCAGCATTTT. Translating gives CAGGGDQPQHF.

This clonotype was observed many times. The chain couples TRBV29-1 to TRBJ1-1; 8 bases align to TRBD1. J lost 1 base, V lost 6 bases, and 4 bases had no gene match. CDR1 is SQVTM and CDR2 is ANQGSEA in the germline V gene. CDR3 size: 13 residues. CDR3 DNA: TGCAGCGTCCGACAGGGGACGAACACTGAAGCTTTCTTT. Protein product: CSVRQGTNTEAFF.

This clonotype was detected ten times or more. The chain is built from TRBV15 and TRBJ2-1; no clear D gene. Trimming removed 1 base at V and 6 bases at J, with 7 bases between. Looked up from germline, CDR1 is LNHNV and CDR2 is YYDKDF (reference sequence). CDR3 length: 13 residues. DNA of the CDR3: TGTGCCACCAGCAGAGGAACCACCAATGAGCAGTTCTTC. Translated: CATSRGTTNEQFF. The whole variable domain, filled in from reference TRBV15 and TRBJ2-1, reads DAMVIQNPRYQVTQFGKPVTLSCSQTLNHNVMYWYQQKSSQAPKLLFHYYDKDFNNEADTPDNFQSRRPNTSFCFLDIRSPGLGDTAMYLCATSRGTTNEQFFGPGTRLTVL.

This clonotype was observed at least ten times. The chain has TRBV4-3 and TRBJ2-7, with no clear D. CDR3 length equals 14 residues. From germline, CDR1 is LGHNA and CDR2 YSLEER. V lost 1 base and J lost 3, with 10 bases in between. CDR3 loop: CASSQGPVLYEQYF. DNA of the CDR3: TGCGCCAGCAGCCAAGGGCCGGTGCTCTACGAGCAGTACTTC.

In DNA, the CDR3 is TGCGCCAGCAGCTTGGAGGGCCAGGGGCAGTACTTC. As protein: CASSLEGQGQYF. The V call is TRBV5-1, the J call TRBJ2-7; weak D call: TRBD1 (5 bases). Germline V gene data show CDR1 as SGHRS and CDR2 as YFSETQ. The CDR3 has 12 residues. V was clipped by 0 bases and J by 9 bases, with 10 bases between them.

This clonotype appeared many times. CDR3 coding DNA: TGCAGTGCTCAGAAAGGACTAGCGGGACAAGATACGCAGTATTTT. Translated: CSAQKGLAGQDTQYF. The chain combines TRBV20-1 with TRBJ2-3; 12 bases match TRBD2. The length of the CDR3 is 15 residues. The junction had 8 bases not matched to a gene; V was cut back by 5 bases and J by 5 bases. Germline assignment: CDR1 DFQATT and CDR2 SNEGSKA (reference sequence).

This clonotype was seen a few times. CDR3: CASSPLGREYTEAFF. The CDR3, as DNA: TGTGCCAGCAGCCCCCTAGGCAGGGAGTACACTGAAGCTTTCTTT. J is TRBJ1-1 and V is TRBV3-1; the D gene is possibly TRBD1 (5 bases). CDR1 LGHDT and CDR2 YNNKEL come from the germline V gene (reference sequence). The CDR3 sequence is 15 residues long. Trimming removed 4 bases at V and 3 bases at J, with 15 bases between.